This T cell receptor beta chain was observed in a study of yellow fever vaccine responses in identical twins. Whole-study findings and limits: Convergence reportedly seemed to mark part of the twins' vaccine T cell response, with personalization marking the rest.

Losses at the gene ends were 4 bases for V and 5 bases for J; bases not matched to a gene: 11. CDR3 length: 15 amino acids. From germline, CDR1 is SGHRS and CDR2 YFSETQ. A word on this clonotype: The target antigen is unknown.

TCRdb reprocessed the RT-PCR reads with MiXCR, giving one entry per CDR3 protein. Of almost 400 distinct CDR3 sequences detected, under 70% appear once; the ten largest clones hold 28%. This specimen was T cells from blood (PBMCs), unsorted or a sorted subset (not recorded which), taken before or after yellow fever vaccination (not recorded which). This receptor was taken from a female donor who received the yellow fever vaccine. The chain couples TRBV5-1 to TRBJ1-2; 7 bases are a match to TRBD1. The CDR3 region is CASSHPSQGKYGYTF. The CDR3 DNA reads TGCGCCAGCAGCCACCCCTCACAGGGGAAGTATGGCTACACCTTC.